This TCR beta chain was identified in a study of blood T cells in healthy people across ages. At least 7 million PBMCs were isolated per sample. Primed by a sample-barcoded 5' primer and a J-beta primer mix, a second PCR proceeded for roughly 6 to 12 cycles. TCRdb fed the 5' RACE reads into MiXCR, producing one record per CDR3 protein. The table lists 550,000 to 700,000 distinct CDR3 sequences, roughly a quarter of them singletons. Trimming took 4 bases from V and 8 from J, leaving 24 bases between them. Germline V gene sequence: CDR1 SGHRS, CDR2 YFSETQ. The CDR3 spans 16 residues. This clonotype showed up just a few times.

This clonotype was sampled from a woman aged 65 to 85 in good health. Specimen: blood. The V call is TRBV5-1, the J call TRBJ1-2, with D hard to call. The CDR3 bases are TGCGCCAGCAGCACCCATAGCCGAACGAGCGCGTGGGGCTACACCTTC. It encodes CASSTHSRTSAWGYTF.